This TCR beta chain was captured by sequencing in a study of patients and donors after allogeneic stem cell transplantation. MiXCR, run by TCRdb on the RT-PCR reads, gives a single entry per CDR3 protein. The top ten hold over 6% of the sample, which has about 410,000 distinct CDR3 sequences, roughly 17% seen once. A few counts support this clonotype. This sequence was found in a human donor who was either an allogeneic HSCT recipient or a stem cell or donor lymphocyte infusion donor (not recorded which). It is not recorded whose cells these are; they may come from a transplant donor. Sequenced: blood, either unsorted or a sorted T cell fraction (not recorded which).

DNA of the CDR3: TGTGCCAGCAGTTACTCTTACCAAGCCACTGAAGCTTTCTTT. It is translated as CASSYSYQATEAFF. J is TRBJ1-1 and V is TRBV12-3 or TRBV12-4; D is unresolved. The CDR3 contains 14 residues. V dropped 4 bases and J dropped 4 bases, with 13 bases sitting between them.